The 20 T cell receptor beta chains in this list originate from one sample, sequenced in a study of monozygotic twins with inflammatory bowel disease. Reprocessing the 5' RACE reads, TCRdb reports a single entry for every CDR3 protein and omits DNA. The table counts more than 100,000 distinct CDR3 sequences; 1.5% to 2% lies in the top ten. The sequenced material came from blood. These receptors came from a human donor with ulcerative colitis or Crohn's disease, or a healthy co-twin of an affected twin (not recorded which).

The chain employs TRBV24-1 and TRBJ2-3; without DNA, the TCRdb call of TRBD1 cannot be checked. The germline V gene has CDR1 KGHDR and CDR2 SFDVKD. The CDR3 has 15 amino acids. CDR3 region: CATSDSGTTTDTQYF.

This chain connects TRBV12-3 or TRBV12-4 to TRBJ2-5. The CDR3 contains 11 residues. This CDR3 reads CASRRSETQYF.

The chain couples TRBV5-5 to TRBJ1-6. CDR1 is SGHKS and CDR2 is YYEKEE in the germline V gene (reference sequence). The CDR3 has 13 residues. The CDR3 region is CASSPSYNSPLHF. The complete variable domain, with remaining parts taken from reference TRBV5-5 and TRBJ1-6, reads DAGVTQSPTHLIKTRGQQVTLRCSPISGHKSVSWYQQVLGQGPQFIFQYYEKEERGRGNFPDRFSARQFPNYSSELNVNALLLGDSALYLCASSPSYNSPLHFGNGTRLTVT.

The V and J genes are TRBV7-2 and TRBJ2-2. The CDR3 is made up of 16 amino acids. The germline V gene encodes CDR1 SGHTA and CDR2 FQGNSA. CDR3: CASSLARQLNTGELFF.

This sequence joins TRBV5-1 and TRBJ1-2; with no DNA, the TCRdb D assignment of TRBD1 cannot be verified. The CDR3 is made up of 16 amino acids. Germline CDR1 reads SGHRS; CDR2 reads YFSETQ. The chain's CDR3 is CASSRLTGGSNYGYTF. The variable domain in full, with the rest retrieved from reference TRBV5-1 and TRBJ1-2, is KAGVTQTPRYLIKTRGQQVTLSCSPISGHRSVSWYQQTPGQGLQFLFEYFSETQRNKGNFPGRFSGRQFSNSRSEMNVSTLELGDSALYLCASSRLTGGSNYGYTFGSGTRLTVV.

This CDR3 reads CASSLLPSTEAFF. The rearrangement links TRBV7-9 to TRBJ1-1. Looked up from germline, CDR1 is SEHNR and CDR2 is FQNEAQ (reference sequence). There are 13 residues in the CDR3.

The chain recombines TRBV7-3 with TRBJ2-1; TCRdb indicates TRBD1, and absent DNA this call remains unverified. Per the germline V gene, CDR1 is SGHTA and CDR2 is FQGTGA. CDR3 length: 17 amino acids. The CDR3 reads CASSSDPGTGLGNEQFF.

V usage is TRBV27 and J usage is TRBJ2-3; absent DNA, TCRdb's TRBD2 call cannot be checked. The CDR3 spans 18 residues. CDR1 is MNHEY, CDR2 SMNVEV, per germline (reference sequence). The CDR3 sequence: CASSLFSGLAGAADTQYF.

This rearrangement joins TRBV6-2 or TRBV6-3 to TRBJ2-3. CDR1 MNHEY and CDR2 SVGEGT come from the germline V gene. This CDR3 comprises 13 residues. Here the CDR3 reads CASRGTSKDTQYF.

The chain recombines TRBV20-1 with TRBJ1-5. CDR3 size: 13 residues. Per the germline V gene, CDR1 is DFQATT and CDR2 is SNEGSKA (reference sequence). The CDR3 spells CSAERGFGQPQHF.

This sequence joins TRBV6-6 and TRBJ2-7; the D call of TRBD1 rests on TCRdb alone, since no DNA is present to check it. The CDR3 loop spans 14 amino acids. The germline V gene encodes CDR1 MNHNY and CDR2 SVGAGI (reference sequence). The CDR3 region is CASSLRGNAYEQYF.

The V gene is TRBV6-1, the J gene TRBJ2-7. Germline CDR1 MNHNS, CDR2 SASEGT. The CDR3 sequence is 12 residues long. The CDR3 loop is CASSLKVGEQYF.

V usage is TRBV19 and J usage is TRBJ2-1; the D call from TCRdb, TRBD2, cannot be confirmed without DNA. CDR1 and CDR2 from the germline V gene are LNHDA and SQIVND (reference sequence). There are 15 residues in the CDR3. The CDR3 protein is CASRASGLTYNEQFF.

This chain's CDR3 is CASSPGGSNQPQHF. The chain uses TRBV28 and TRBJ1-5; absent DNA, TCRdb's TRBD1 call cannot be checked. The CDR3 totals 14 residues. Germline values: CDR1 MDHEN, CDR2 SYDVKM.

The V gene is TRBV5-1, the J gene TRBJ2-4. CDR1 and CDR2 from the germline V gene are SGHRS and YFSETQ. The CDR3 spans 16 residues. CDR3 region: CASSLNRGKAKNIQYF.

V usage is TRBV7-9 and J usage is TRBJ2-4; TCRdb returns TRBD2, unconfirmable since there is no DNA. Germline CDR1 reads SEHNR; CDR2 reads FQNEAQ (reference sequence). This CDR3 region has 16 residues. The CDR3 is CASSLAGGLRKNIQYF.

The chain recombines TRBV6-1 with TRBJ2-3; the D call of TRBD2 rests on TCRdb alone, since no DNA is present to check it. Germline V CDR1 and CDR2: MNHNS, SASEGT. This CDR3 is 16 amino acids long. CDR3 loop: CASGTSGGTYTDTQYF.

Here the CDR3 reads CASTRTNEQFF. The rearrangement links TRBV2 to TRBJ2-1. Germline CDR1 SNHLY, CDR2 FYNNEI. The CDR3 is 11 amino acids.

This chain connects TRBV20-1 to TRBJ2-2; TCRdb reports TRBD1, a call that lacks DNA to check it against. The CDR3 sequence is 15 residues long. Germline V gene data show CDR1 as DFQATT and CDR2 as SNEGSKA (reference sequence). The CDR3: CSAILTGTNTGELFF.

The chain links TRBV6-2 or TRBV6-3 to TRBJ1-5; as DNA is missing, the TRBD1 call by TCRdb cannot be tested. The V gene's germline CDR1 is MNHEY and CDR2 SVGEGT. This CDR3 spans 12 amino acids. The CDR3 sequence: CAIGQGRQPQHF.